The sequence of this T cell receptor (beta chain) was determined in a study of T-cell memory formation after mild COVID-19 (TCRdb year 2021). A note on the overall study: Most TCR sequence clusters were specific to one of the two donors. In a couple of donors, T-cell clones that expanded and contracted after mild COVID-19 were followed by sequencing TCRalpha and TCRbeta repertoires longitudinally. Two young, previously healthy adult volunteers, one female and one male, were included in the cohort. The investigation overall reported the following: Some responding clones were detected in pre-infection memory, which suggested that pre-existing cross-reactive memory T cells had joined the SARS-CoV-2 response. Contracting CD4+ clones appeared mostly in the CM and EM memory subsets, whereas CD8+ clones were enriched in EMRA. Only two mild cases were covered by the study, and larger cohorts that include severe cases with pre-infection samples were considered necessary. Clones that contracted from day 15 to 85 showed balanced CD4/CD8 phenotypes, whereas a second wave of clones that expanded from day 15 to 37 leaned towards CD4+. Whether the second-wave clones peaking on day 37 were SARS-CoV-2 specific was not confirmed.

V is shortened by 7 bases, J by 2 bases, and the region joining them spans 10 bases. The CDR3 has 13 amino acids, counting the end cysteine and phenylalanine. The kept DNA is CDR3 alone, 39 bases in frame from the first base. CDR1 ENHRY and CDR2 SYGVKD are derived from the germline V gene. This clonotype was seen a handful of times. The antigen it binds to is not known. The input lacks base qualities; no much larger clone sits a single base away. TCRdb records Illumina NovaSeq 6000 as the sequencer. Using 5'RACE with constant-segment primers, TCRalpha and TCRbeta cDNA libraries were constructed, with sample barcodes and unique molecular identifiers added in the process. Trizol reagent was used to extract RNA from every sample. Amplification of the libraries took two PCR steps, and the second step added a second sample barcode plus Illumina TruSeq adapters. Sequencing of the libraries was done on an Illumina NovaSeq, producing 2 x 150 bp paired-end reads. The paper's processing steps were these. The reads were demultiplexed and collapsed into UMI-guided consensus sequences using migec v1.2.7. Using mixcr v2.1.11, the UMI consensuses were aligned to TRA and TRB V and J templates and assembled into clonotypes. A clonotype was counted as expanded or contracted only if both edgeR and NoisET called the change significant, with noise models trained on biological replicates. For edgeR calls, the cutoffs were a false discovery rate-adjusted p below 0.01 and a log2 fold-change threshold of 1. As an exploratory analysis of dynamics, PCA with hierarchical clustering was applied to max-normalized trajectories of the 1000 most abundant clonotypes. The CD4 or CD8 phenotype of responding clones was assigned using the separately sequenced CD4+ and CD8+ repertoires. TCRdb's own reprocessing of the public reads used fastp at Q25 and MiXCR and kept productive beta chains. Rows are unified per CDR3 protein, each entry keeping the most common DNA and genes. TCRdb's processing, not the authors' own work, is the source of the V and J calls. The sample table contains hundreds of thousands of distinct CDR3 sequences; only one count was recorded for roughly 26% of them. The ten most abundant clones make up 7.5% to 10% of the sample.

PBMCs were isolated by Ficoll-Paque density gradient centrifugation. The sequencing sample was made of PBMCs or a T cell subset sorted from them (not recorded which). The sequence came from an adult woman who had mild COVID-19 (a few samples of this study predate the infection). The sample titles of this study are shuffled in the database, so cell type and time point are left out; the donor was told from shared clones. The rearranged chain carries TRBV10-3 and TRBJ2-3; no D gene can be assigned with confidence. The CDR3 has the sequence CAITGVLTDTQYF. The DNA sequence follows: TGTGCCATCACGGGCGTCCTCACAGATACGCAGTATTTT.